This entry lists 11 T cell receptor beta chains sequenced from one sample in a study of blood T cell repertoires in COVID-19. Profiling relied on immunoSEQ multiplex PCR, and the TCRdb table lists in-frame clones only, not all of them. This table holds roughly 160,000 clones, approximately 91% found once. The sequenced sample was peripheral blood. These receptor sequences come from a man between 18 and 35 years old with COVID-19, enrolled during active disease.

The chain employs TRBV9 and TRBJ2-1; 7 nucleotides align to TRBD2. CDR1 is SGDLS and CDR2 is YYNGEE in the germline V gene. This CDR3 has 17 residues. Trimming removed 0 bases from V and 3 bases from J; junction bases left unmatched: 9. The CDR3 protein is CASSVEASGLFYNEQFF. CDR3 nucleotides: TGTGCCAGCAGCGTAGAGGCTAGCGGCCTTTTCTACAATGAGCAGTTCTTC.

V is TRBV11-3 and J is TRBJ2-2; 7 bases align to TRBD1. The CDR3 extends over 17 amino acids. Germline V gives CDR1 SGHNT, CDR2 YENEEA. V shed 5 bases, J shed 6 bases, and the junction held 15 bases outside the gene matches. The CDR3 coding sequence is TGTGCCAGCAGCCCAGACAGGGTTGGGAGCGCCCCCGGGGAGCTGTTTTTT. This gives the protein CASSPDRVGSAPGELFF.

The sample holds one count of this clone. V usage is TRBV27 and J usage is TRBJ1-3; tentatively, D is TRBD1 (5 bases). Germline CDR1 is MNHEY and CDR2 is SMNVEV (reference sequence). This CDR3 is 14 amino acids long. The V gene lost 5 bases and the J gene lost 6 bases, with 14 bases spanning the gap. CDR3 sequence: CASSVTGLTNTIYF. For the CDR3, the DNA is TGTGCCAGCAGTGTAACAGGCTTAACAAACACCATATATTTT.

The gene calls are TRBV5-6 and TRBJ1-2; 9 positions agree with TRBD1. Trimming took 3 bases from V and 4 from J; bases not matched to a gene: 7. Germline lookup yields CDR1 SGHDT and CDR2 YYEEEE. There are 15 residues in the CDR3. CDR3 in DNA: TGTGCCAGCAGCTCACAGGGGGCATCGGGCTATGGCTACACCTTC. Translating it yields CASSSQGASGYGYTF.

The DNA for the CDR3 is TGTGCCAGCAGCTTGACAAAGAACAGGGGAAACTATGGCTACACCTTC. It is translated as CASSLTKNRGNYGYTF. V and J are TRBV5-6 and TRBJ1-2, with 7 bases fitting TRBD1. Germline-derived CDR1 and CDR2 are SGHDT and YYEEEE. V lost 1 base, J lost 2 bases, and 8 bases stayed unmatched. The CDR3 is made up of 16 amino acids.

The chain is built from TRBV28 and TRBJ1-4, with 8 bases that match TRBD1. V lost 6 bases and J lost 5; bases outside the gene matches: 5. Germline CDR1 is MDHEN and CDR2 is SYDVKM. The CDR3 runs to 14 residues. The CDR3 DNA reads as TGTGCCAGCAGAACTCAGGGGGCGAATGAAAAACTGTTTTTT. This gives the protein CASRTQGANEKLFF.

The CDR3 DNA reads TGTGCCACCAGTGATTCGGACGGTAGGACTAAAACCAATGAGCAGTTCTTC. This encodes CATSDSDGRTKTNEQFF. The chain carries TRBV24-1 and TRBJ2-1, with D possibly TRBD2 on 6 matching bases. The CDR3 totals 17 residues. V shed 2 bases and J shed 6 bases, with 19 bases lying between them. Germline V lookup: CDR1 KGHDR, CDR2 SFDVKD.

CDR3 in amino acids: CASSYSNRASGNTIYF. CDR3 sequence (DNA): TGTGCCAGCAGTTACTCGAACAGGGCCTCTGGAAACACCATATATTTT. This rearrangement joins TRBV6-5 to TRBJ1-3, with a weak D call TRBD1 (6 bases). V lost 0 bases and J lost 0, with 9 bases in between. The CDR3 runs 16 residues. Germline CDR1 is MNHEY and CDR2 is SVGAGI.

Only one count was recorded for this clone. The rearrangement joins TRBV7-2 to TRBJ1-2; TRBD1 matches 8 bases. Germline assignment: CDR1 SGHTA and CDR2 FQGNSA. Germline trimming cut 5 bases from V and 8 bases from J; bases unmatched to any gene: 7. This CDR3 is built from 13 residues. The CDR3 is CASSQNDRGGYTF. The DNA of the CDR3 is TGTGCCAGCAGCCAGAACGACAGGGGCGGCTACACCTTC.

The rearrangement uses TRBV27 and TRBJ1-3; possibly TRBD1 for D (6 bases). Between the trimmed V and J ends, which lost 6 bases and 8 bases, there was a span of 29 bases. The CDR3 extends over 18 amino acids. In germline, CDR1 is MNHEY, CDR2 SMNVEV (reference sequence). The CDR3 bases are TGTGCCAGCAGCCCTCTATCCGGGACAAATTCCTATAGGGACACCATATATTTT. Translated, it gives CASSPLSGTNSYRDTIYF.

V usage is TRBV19 and J usage is TRBJ2-1; 11 nucleotides match TRBD2. There are 19 residues in the CDR3. Germline V gene sequence: CDR1 LNHDA, CDR2 SQIVND (reference sequence). V lost 3 bases, J lost 7 bases, and 17 bases stayed unmatched. CDR3 in amino acids: CASSMDLAGGPIRGNEQFF. In nucleotides, the CDR3 is TGTGCCAGTAGTATGGATTTAGCGGGAGGGCCAATAAGAGGTAATGAGCAGTTCTTC.